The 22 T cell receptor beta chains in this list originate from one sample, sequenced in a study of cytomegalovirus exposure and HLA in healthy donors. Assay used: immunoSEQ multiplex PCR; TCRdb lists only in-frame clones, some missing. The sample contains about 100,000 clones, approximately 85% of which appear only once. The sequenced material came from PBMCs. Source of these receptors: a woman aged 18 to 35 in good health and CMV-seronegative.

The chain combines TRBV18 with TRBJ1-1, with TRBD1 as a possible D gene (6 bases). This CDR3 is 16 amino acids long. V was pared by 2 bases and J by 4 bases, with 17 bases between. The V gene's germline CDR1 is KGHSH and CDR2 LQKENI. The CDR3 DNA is TGTGCCAGCTCACCATCCCTTAATAGAGGGGGCACTGAAGCTTTCTTT. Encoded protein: CASSPSLNRGGTEAFF.

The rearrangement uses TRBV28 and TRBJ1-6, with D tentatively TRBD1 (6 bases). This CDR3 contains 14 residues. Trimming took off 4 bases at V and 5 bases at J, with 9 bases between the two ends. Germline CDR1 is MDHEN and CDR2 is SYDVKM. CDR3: CASSSGTNNSPLHF. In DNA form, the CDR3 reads TGTGCCAGCAGTTCCGGGACAAATAATTCACCCCTCCACTTT.

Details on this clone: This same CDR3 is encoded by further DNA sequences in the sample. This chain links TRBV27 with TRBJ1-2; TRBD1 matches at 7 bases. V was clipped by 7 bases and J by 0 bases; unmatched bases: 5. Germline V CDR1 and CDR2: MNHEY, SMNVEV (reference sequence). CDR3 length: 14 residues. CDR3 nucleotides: TGTGCCAGCACCAAAACAGGGGCTAACTATGGCTACACCTTC. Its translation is CASTKTGANYGYTF.

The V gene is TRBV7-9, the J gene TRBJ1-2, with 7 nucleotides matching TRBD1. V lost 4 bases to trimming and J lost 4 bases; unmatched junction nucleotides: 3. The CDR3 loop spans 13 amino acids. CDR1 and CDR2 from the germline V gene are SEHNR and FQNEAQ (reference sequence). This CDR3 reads CASSYRGGYGYTF. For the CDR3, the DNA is TGTGCCAGCAGCTACAGGGGAGGCTATGGCTACACCTTC. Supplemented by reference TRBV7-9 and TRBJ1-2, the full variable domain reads DTGVSQNPRHKITKRGQNVTFRCDPISEHNRLYWYRQTLGQGPEFLTYFQNEAQLEKSRLLSDRFSAERPKGSFSTLEIQRTEQGDSAMYLCASSYRGGYGYTFGSGTRLTVV.

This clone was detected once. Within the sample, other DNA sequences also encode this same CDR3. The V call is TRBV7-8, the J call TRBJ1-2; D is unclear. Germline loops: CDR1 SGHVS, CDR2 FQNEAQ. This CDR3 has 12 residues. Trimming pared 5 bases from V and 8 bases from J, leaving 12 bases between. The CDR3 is CASSPGGGGYTF. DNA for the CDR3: TGTGCCAGCAGCCCCGGCGGAGGGGGCTACACCTTC.

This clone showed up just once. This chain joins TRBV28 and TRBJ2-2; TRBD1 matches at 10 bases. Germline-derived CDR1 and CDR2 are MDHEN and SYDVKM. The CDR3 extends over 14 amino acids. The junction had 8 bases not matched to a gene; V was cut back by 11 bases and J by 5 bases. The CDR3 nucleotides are TGTGCCGCCAGGGGACAGGGGATGACCGGGGAGCTGTTTTTT. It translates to CAARGQGMTGELFF.

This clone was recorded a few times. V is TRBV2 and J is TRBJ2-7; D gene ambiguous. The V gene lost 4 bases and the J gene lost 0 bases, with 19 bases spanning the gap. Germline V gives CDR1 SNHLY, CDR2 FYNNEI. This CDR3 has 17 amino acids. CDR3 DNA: TGTGCCAGCAGTGCCACTACCCTAAGATCAAGCTCCTACGAGCAGTACTTC. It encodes CASSATTLRSSSYEQYF.

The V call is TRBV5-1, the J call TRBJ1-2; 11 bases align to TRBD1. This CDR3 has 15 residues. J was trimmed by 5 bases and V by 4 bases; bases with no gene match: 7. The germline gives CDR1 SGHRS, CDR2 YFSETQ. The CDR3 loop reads CASSGGQGAGYGYTF. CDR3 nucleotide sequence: TGCGCCAGCAGCGGTGGACAGGGGGCAGGATATGGCTACACCTTC.

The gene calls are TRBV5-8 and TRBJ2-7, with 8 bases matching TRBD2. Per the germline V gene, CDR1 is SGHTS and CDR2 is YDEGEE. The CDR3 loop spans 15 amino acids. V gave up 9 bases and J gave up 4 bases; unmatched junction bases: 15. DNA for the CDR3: TGTGCCACCCTCCCTAGGATCGGGAGGGGTTACGAGCAGTACTTC. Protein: CATLPRIGRGYEQYF.

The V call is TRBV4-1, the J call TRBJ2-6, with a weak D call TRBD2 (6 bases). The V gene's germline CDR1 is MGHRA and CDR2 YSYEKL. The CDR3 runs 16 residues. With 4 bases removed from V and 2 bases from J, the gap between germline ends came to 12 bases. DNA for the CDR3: TGCGCCAGCAGCCCCCGGAGGGTCCCTGGGGCCAACGTCCTGACTTTC. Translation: CASSPRRVPGANVLTF.

The CDR3 DNA follows: TGTGCCAGCAGTGACGGGACTAGCGGGGCCAATGAGCAGTTCTTC. It specifies CASSDGTSGANEQFF. The chain is built from TRBV6-4 and TRBJ2-1; TRBD2 aligns across 13 bases. Germline assignment: CDR1 MRHNA and CDR2 SNTAGT. J was trimmed by 6 bases and V by 2 bases; bases with no gene match: 1. This CDR3 region has 15 residues.

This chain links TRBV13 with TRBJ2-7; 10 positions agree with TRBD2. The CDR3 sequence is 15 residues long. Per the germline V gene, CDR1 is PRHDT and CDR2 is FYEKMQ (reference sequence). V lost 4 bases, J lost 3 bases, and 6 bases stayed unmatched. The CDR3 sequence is CASSSERGGLYEQYF. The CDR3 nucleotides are TGTGCCAGCAGCTCCGAGCGGGGGGGCCTCTACGAGCAGTACTTC.

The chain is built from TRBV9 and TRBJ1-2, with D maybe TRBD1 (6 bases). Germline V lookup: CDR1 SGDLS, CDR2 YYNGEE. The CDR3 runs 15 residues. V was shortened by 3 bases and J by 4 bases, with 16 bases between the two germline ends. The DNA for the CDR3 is TGTGCCAGCAGCGGAAACAGGGAAGGGCCCTATGGCTACACCTTC. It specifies CASSGNREGPYGYTF.

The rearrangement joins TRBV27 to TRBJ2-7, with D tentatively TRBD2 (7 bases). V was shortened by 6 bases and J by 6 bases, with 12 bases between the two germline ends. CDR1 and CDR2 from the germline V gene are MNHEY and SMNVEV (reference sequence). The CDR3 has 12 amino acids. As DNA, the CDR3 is TGTGCCAGCAGCGGGGGGCAGGGCGAGCAGTACTTC. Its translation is CASSGGQGEQYF.

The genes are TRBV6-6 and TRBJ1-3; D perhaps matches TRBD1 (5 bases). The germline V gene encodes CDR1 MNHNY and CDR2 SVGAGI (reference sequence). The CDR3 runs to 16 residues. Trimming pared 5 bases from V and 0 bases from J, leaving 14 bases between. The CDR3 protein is CASSRQDRASGNTIYF. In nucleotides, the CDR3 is TGTGCCAGCAGTCGCCAAGACAGAGCCTCTGGAAACACCATATATTTT.

CDR3 DNA: TGTGCCAGTAGTCCCCCCGGACAGTTGAACACTGAAGCTTTCTTT. Residues: CASSPPGQLNTEAFF. The chain combines TRBV19 with TRBJ1-1; D possibly corresponds to TRBD1 (6 bases). Trimming stripped 5 bases from V and 0 bases from J, with 13 bases between. Germline-derived CDR1 and CDR2 are LNHDA and SQIVND (reference sequence). The CDR3 has 15 amino acids.

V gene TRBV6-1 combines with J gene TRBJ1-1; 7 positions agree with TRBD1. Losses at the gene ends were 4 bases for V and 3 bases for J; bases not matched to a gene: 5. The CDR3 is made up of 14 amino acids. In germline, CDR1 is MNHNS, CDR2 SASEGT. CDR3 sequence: CASSGTGVYTEAFF. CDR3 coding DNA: TGTGCCAGCAGTGGAACAGGGGTTTACACTGAAGCTTTCTTT.

Here the CDR3 DNA reads TGTGCCAGCTTCCGAAGGGGCTCCTATAATTCACCCCTCCACTTT. Amino acids: CASFRRGSYNSPLHF. The gene calls are TRBV13 and TRBJ1-6, with a possible D match to TRBD1 (5 bases). V lost 8 bases to trimming and J lost 0 bases, with 11 bases between them. The CDR3 sequence is 15 residues long. CDR1 is PRHDT, CDR2 FYEKMQ, per germline (reference sequence).

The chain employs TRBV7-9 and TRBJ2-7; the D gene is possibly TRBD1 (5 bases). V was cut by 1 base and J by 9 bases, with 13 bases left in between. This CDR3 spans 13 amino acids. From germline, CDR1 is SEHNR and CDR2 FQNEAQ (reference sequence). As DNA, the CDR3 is TGTGCCAGCAGCTTAGAAGGGGCGCATGTGCAGTACTTC. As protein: CASSLEGAHVQYF.

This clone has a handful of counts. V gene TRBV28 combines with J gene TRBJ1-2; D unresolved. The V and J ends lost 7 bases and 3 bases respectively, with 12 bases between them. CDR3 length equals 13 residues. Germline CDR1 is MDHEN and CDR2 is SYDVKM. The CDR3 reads CASTISADYGYTF. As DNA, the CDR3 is TGTGCCAGCACCATTTCCGCGGACTATGGCTACACCTTC.

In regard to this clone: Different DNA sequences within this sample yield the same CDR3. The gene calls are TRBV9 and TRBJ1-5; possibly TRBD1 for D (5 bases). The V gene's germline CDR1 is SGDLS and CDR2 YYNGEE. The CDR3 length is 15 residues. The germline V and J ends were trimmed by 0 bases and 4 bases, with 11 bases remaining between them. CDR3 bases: TGTGCCAGCAGCGTAGATACAGGCCGGAATCAGCCCCAGCATTTT. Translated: CASSVDTGRNQPQHF. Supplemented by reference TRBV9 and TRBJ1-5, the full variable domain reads DSGVTQTPKHLITATGQRVTLRCSPRSGDLSVYWYQQSLDQGLQFLIQYYNGEERAKGNILERFSAQQFPDLHSELNLSSLELGDSALYFCASSVDTGRNQPQHFGDGTRLSIL.

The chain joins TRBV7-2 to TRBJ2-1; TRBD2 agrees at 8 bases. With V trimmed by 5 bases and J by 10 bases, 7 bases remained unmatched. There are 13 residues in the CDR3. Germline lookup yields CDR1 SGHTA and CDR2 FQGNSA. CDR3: CASSPSGLGEQFF. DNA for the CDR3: TGTGCCAGCAGCCCATCGGGACTAGGAGAGCAGTTCTTC.